These T cell receptor beta chains were read from a single sample in a study of OX40 agonist ivuxolimab in advanced cancers. Here immunoSEQ multiplex PCR was the method, and the copy in TCRdb shows in-frame clones only, minus some. The sample has 40,000 or so clones; about 90% are singletons. This material consisted of CD4+ or CD8+ T cells sorted from blood, taken in a trial of the OX40 agonist ivuxolimab. These receptors originate from an adult with an advanced solid tumor such as melanoma, head and neck, liver or kidney cancer. CDR3s include the opening cysteine and the closing phenylalanine or tryptophan. A D gene is named only where the DNA matches it firmly. Rows may omit the clone size; those that give it use once, few, many or a size class.

CASSLGGLAGGYTGETQYF | TGTGCTAGCAGCTTAGGGGGACTAGCGGGAGGCTACACAGGAGAGACCCAGTACTTC | TRBV7-7 | TRBD2 | TRBJ2-5 | -
CASSPSFLQSGELFF | TGTGCCAGCAGTCCCAGCTTCCTTCAATCCGGGGAGCTGTTTTTT | TRBV27 | - | TRBJ2-2 | -
CASSPQEARELVEQYF | TGTGCCAGCTCACCACAAGAGGCCAGGGAGCTCGTAGAGCAGTACTTC | TRBV18 | - | TRBJ2-7 | once
CASSPGGWAYEQYF | TGCGCCAGCAGCCCCGGGGGCTGGGCCTACGAGCAGTACTTC | TRBV5-1 | - | TRBJ2-7 | -
CASSSGNSNQPQHF | TGTGCCAGCAGCTCAGGCAATAGCAATCAGCCCCAGCATTTT | TRBV9 | - | TRBJ1-5 | -
CASSYRGRVSTDTQYF | TGTGCCAGCAGCTATCGCGGACGGGTTAGCACAGATACGCAGTATTTT | TRBV5-4 | - | TRBJ2-3 | -
CASSFRREAFF | TGTGCCAGCAGCTTTAGGAGGGAGGCTTTCTTT | TRBV5-6 | - | TRBJ1-1 | few
CASSPVGAGANVLTF | TGTGCCAGCAGCCCCGTAGGGGCTGGGGCCAACGTCCTGACTTTC | TRBV14 | - | TRBJ2-6 | -
CASSSAETGLAFF | TGCGCCAGCAGCTCGGCCGAGACAGGGTTGGCTTTCTTT | TRBV5-1 | TRBD1 | TRBJ1-1 | -
CASTLGQGSEQYF | TGTGCCAGCACTTTGGGACAGGGGTCCGAGCAGTACTTC | TRBV2 | TRBD1 | TRBJ2-7 | -
CASSLGQGWDEQFF | TGCGCCAGCAGCTTGGGACAGGGTTGGGATGAGCAGTTCTTC | TRBV5-1 | TRBD1 | TRBJ2-1 | -
CASSMQGFEQYF | TGTGCCAGTAGTATGCAGGGTTTCGAGCAGTACTTC | TRBV19 | - | TRBJ2-7 | -
CASSQQQGNTEAFF | TGTGCCAGCAGTCAACAACAGGGTAACACTGAAGCTTTCTTT | TRBV6-5 | - | TRBJ1-1 | -
CSVRRTSGGATDTQYF | TGCAGCGTGCGACGAACTAGCGGGGGGGCTACAGATACGCAGTATTTT | TRBV29-1 | TRBD2 | TRBJ2-3 | -
CASSLGHTNTGELFF | TGTGCCAGCAGCTTGGGGCATACGAACACCGGGGAGCTGTTTTTT | TRBV5-5 | - | TRBJ2-2 | -
CASSSYYEQYF | TGCGCCAGCAGCTCCTACTACGAGCAGTACTTC | TRBV5-1 | - | TRBJ2-7 | -
CASSLVLAGSYEQYF | TGTGCCAGCAGCTTAGTGTTAGCGGGGAGCTACGAGCAGTACTTC | TRBV7-9 | TRBD2 | TRBJ2-7 | once
CASSPFSDGGHPYEQYF | TGCGCCAGCAGCCCCTTCTCCGATGGGGGACACCCTTACGAGCAGTACTTC | TRBV5-1 | - | TRBJ2-7 | -
CASSFFSGTSGGKTQYF | TGTGCCAGCAGTTTTTTCTCCGGGACTAGCGGGGGAAAGACCCAGTACTTC | TRBV27 | TRBD2 | TRBJ2-5 | -
CASSVTGNTGELFF | TGTGCCAGCAGCGTCACAGGGAACACCGGGGAGCTGTTTTTT | TRBV9 | - | TRBJ2-2 | -
CASSLKRGLAGTADTQYF | TGCGCCAGCAGCTTGAAAAGAGGACTAGCGGGGACGGCAGATACGCAGTATTTT | TRBV5-1 | TRBD2 | TRBJ2-3 | few